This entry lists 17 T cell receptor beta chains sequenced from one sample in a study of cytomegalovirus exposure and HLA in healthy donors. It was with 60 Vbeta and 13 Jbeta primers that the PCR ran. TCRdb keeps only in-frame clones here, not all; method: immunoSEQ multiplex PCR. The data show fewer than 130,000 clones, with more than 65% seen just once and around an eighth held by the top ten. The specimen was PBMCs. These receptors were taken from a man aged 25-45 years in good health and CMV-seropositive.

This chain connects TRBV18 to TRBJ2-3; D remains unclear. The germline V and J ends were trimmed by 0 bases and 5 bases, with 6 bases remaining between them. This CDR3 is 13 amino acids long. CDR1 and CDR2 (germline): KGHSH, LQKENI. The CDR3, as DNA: TGTGCCAGCTCACCACCGGCCCTAGATACGCAGTATTTT. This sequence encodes CASSPPALDTQYF.

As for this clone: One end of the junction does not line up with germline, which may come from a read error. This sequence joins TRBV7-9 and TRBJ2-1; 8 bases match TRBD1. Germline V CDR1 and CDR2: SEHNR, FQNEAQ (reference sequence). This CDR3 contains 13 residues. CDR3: CSSTRDRHNEQFF. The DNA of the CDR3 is TGTTCCAGCACCAGGGACAGGCACAATGAGCAGTTCTTC.

CDR3 region: CASSLAGYSGANVLTF. In DNA form, the CDR3 reads TGTGCCAGCAGTTTAGCAGGGTACTCTGGGGCCAACGTCCTGACTTTC. This chain uses TRBV28 with TRBJ2-6, with a possible D match to TRBD1 (5 bases). Between the trimmed V and J ends, which lost 2 bases and 0 bases, there was a span of 8 bases. The CDR3 is 16 residues long. Germline V gene lookup returns CDR1 MDHEN and CDR2 SYDVKM.

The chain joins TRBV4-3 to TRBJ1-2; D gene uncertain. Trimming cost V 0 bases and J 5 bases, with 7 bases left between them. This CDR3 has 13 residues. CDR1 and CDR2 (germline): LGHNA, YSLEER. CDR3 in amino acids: CASSQDTGYGYTF. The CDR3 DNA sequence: TGCGCCAGCAGCCAAGATACCGGGTATGGCTACACCTTC.

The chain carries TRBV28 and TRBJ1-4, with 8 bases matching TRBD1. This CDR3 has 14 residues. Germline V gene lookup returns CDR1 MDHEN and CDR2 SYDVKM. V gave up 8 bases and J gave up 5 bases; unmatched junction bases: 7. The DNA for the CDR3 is TGTGCCAGCGACGGACAGGGAATAAATGAAAAACTGTTTTTT. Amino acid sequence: CASDGQGINEKLFF.

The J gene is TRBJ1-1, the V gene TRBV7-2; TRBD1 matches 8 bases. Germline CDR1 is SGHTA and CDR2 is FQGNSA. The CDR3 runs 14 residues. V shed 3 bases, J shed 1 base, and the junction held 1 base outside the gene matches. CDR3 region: CASSLGQANTEAFF. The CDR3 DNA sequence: TGTGCCAGCAGCTTGGGACAGGCGAACACTGAAGCTTTCTTT.

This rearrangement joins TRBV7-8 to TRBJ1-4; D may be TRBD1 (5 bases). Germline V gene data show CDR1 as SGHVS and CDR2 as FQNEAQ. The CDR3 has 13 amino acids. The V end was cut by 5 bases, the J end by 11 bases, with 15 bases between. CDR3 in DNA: TGTGCCAGCAGCGCCCGGGACTTCAAGAAACTGTTTTTT. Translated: CASSARDFKKLFF.

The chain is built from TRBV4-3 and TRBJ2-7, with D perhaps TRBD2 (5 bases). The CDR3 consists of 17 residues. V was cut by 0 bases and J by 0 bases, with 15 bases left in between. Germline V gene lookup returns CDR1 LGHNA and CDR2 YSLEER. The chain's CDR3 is CASSQDPRTESSYEQYF. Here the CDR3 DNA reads TGCGCCAGCAGCCAAGATCCACGGACTGAGAGCTCCTACGAGCAGTACTTC.

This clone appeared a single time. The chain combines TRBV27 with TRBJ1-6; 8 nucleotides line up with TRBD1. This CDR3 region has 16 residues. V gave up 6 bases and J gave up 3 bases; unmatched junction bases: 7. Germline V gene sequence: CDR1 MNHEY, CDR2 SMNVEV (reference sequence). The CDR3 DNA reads TGTGCCAGCAGCCTCGGACAGGGACTCTATAATTCACCCCTCCACTTT. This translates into CASSLGQGLYNSPLHF.

The CDR3: CAWIVPGINYGYTF. In nucleotides, the CDR3 is TGTGCCTGGATCGTCCCAGGGATTAACTATGGCTACACCTTC. The chain is built from TRBV30 and TRBJ1-2, with D possibly TRBD1 on 5 matching bases. Between the trimmed V and J ends, which lost 4 bases and 1 base, there was a span of 13 bases. Germline V gives CDR1 GTSNPN, CDR2 SVGIG (reference sequence). CDR3 length: 14 residues.

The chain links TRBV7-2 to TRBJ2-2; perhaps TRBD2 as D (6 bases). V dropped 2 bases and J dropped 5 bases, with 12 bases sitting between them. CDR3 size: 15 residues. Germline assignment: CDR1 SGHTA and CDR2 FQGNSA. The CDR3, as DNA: TGTGCCAGCAGCTTAATTCAGGGAGGTACCGGGGAGCTGTTTTTT. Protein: CASSLIQGGTGELFF.

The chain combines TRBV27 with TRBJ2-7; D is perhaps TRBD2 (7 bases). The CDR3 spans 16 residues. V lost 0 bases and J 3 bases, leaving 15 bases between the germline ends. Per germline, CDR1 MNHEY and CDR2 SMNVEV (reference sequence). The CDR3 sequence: CASSLSGGRTLYEQYF. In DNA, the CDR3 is TGTGCCAGCAGTTTATCGGGGGGGCGGACCCTCTACGAGCAGTACTTC.

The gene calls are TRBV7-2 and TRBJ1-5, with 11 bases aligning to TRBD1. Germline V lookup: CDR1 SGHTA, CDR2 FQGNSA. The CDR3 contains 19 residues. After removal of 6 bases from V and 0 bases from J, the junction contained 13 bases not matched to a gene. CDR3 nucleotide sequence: TGTGCCAGCAGTCACAATCCGGGACAGGGGGTTCTTAGCAATCAGCCCCAGCATTTT. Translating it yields CASSHNPGQGVLSNQPQHF.

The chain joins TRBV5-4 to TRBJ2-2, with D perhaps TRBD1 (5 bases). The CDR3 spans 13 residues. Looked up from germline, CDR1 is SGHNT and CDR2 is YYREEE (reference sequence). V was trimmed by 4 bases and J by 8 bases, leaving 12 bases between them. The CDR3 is CASSPDTTGELFF. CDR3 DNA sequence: TGTGCCAGCAGCCCGGACACCACGGGGGAGCTGTTTTTT.

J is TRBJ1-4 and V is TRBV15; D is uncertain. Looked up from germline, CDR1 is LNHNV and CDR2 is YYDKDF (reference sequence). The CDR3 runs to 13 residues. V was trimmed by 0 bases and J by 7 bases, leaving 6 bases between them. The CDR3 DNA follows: TGTGCCACCAGCAGAGATCAAGCTGAAAAACTGTTTTTT. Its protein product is CATSRDQAEKLFF.

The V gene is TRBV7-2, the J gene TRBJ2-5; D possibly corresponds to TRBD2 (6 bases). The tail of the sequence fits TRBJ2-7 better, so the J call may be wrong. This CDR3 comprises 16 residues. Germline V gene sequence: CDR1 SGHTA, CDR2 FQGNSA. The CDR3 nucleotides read TGTGCCAGCAGCTTAGTTGGCGGCGGGACCGGCTACGAGCAGTACTTC. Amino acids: CASSLVGGGTGYEQYF.

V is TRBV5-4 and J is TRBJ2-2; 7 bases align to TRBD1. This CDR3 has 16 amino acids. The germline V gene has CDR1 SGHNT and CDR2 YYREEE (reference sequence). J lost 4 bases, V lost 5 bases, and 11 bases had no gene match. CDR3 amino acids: CASRDERTGGTGELFF. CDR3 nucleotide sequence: TGTGCCAGCAGGGACGAAAGGACAGGCGGCACCGGGGAGCTGTTTTTT.